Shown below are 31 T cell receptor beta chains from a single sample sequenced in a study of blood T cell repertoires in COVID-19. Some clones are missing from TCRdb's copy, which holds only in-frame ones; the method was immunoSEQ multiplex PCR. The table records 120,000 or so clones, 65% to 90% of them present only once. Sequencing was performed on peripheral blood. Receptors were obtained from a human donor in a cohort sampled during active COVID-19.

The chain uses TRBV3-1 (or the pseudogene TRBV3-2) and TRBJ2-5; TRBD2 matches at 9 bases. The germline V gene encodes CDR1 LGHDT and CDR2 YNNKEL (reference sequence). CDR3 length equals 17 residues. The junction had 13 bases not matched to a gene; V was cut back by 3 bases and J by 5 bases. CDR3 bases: TGTGCCAGCAGCCATCTCGTAGCGGGGGCCGCCTGGGAGACCCAGTACTTC. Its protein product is CASSHLVAGAAWETQYF.

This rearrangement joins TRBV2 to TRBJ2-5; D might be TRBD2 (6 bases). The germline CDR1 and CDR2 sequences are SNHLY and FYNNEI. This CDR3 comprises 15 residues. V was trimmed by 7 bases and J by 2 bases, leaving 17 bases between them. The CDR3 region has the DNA TGTGCCAGCAAAACCGGACTACTACTTCAAGAGACCCAGTACTTC. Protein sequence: CASKTGLLLQETQYF.

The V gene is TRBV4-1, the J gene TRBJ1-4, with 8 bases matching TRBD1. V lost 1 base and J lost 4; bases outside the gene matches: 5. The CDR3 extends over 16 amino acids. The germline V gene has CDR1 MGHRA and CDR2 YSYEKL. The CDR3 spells CASSQVGTGLNEKLFF. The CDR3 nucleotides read TGCGCCAGCAGCCAAGTAGGGACAGGACTTAATGAAAAACTGTTTTTT.

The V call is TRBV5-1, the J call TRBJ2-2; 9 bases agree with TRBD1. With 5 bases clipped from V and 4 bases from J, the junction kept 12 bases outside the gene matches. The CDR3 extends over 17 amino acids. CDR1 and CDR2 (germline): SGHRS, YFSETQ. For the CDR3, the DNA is TGCGCCAGCAGTCCGAGGACGGGACAGGGCCTCACCGGGGAGCTGTTTTTT. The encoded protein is CASSPRTGQGLTGELFF. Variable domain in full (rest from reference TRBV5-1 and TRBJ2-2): KAGVTQTPRYLIKTRGQQVTLSCSPISGHRSVSWYQQTPGQGLQFLFEYFSETQRNKGNFPGRFSGRQFSNSRSEMNVSTLELGDSALYLCASSPRTGQGLTGELFFGEGSRLTVL.

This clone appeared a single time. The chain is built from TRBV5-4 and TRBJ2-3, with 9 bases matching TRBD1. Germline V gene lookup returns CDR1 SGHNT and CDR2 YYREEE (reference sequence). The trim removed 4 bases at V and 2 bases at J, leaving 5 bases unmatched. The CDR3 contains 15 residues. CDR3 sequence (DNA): TGTGCCAGCAGCCACAGGGGGCGGATCACAGATACGCAGTATTTT. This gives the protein CASSHRGRITDTQYF. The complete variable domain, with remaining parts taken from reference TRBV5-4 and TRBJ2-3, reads ETGVTQSPTHLIKTRGQQVTLRCSSQSGHNTVSWYQQALGQGPQFIFQYYREEENGRGNFPPRFSGLQFPNYSSELNVNALELDDSALYLCASSHRGRITDTQYFGPGTRLTVL.

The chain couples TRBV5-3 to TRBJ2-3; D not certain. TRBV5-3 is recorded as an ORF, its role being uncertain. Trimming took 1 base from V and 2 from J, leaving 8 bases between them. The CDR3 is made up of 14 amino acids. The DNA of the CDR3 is TGTGCCAGAAGCTTGTGGAACTACACAGATACGCAGTATTTT. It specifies CARSLWNYTDTQYF.

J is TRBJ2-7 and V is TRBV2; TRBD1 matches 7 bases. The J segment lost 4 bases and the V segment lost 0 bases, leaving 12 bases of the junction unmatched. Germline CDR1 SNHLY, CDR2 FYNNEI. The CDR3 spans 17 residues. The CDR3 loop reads CASSEAQDRVGIYEQYF. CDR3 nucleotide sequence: TGTGCCAGCAGTGAAGCCCAAGACAGGGTGGGGATATACGAGCAGTACTTC.

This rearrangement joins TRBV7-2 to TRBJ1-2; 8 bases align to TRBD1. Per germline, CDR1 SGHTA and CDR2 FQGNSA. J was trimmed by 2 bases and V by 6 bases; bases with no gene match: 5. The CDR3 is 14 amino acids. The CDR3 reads CASSYTGGNYGYTF. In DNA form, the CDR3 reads TGTGCCAGCAGTTATACAGGGGGGAACTATGGCTACACCTTC.

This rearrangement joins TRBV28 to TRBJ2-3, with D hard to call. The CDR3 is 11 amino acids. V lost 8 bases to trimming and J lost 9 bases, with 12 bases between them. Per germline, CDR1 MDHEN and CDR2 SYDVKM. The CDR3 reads CASVSQSTQYF. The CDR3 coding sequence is TGTGCCAGCGTGTCCCAGTCAACGCAGTATTTT.

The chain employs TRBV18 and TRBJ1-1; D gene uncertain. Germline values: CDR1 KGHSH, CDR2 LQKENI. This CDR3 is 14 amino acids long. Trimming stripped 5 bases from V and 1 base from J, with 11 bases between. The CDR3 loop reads CASSGQAENTEAFF. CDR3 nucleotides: TGTGCCAGCTCAGGCCAGGCTGAGAACACTGAAGCTTTCTTT.

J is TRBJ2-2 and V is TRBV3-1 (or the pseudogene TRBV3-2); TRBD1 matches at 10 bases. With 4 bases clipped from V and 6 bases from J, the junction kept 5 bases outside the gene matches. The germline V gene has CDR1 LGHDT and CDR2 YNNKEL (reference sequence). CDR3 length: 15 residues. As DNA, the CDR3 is TGTGCCAGCAGCCCAGACAGGGGGCTACCCGGGGAGCTGTTTTTT. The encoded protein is CASSPDRGLPGELFF.

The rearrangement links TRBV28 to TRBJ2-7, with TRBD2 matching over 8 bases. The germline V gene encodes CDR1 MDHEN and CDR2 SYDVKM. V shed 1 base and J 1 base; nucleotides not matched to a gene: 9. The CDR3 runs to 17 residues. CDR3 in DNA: TGTGCCAGCAGTTTATCCGACGGGGGGGCCTCATCCTACGAGCAGTACTTC. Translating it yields CASSLSDGGASSYEQYF.

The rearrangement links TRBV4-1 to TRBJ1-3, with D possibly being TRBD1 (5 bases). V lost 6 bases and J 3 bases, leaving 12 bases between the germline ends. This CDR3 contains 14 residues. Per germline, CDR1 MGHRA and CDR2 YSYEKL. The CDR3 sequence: CASRPQVLGNTIYF. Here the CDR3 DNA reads TGCGCCAGCAGGCCACAGGTCCTTGGAAACACCATATATTTT.

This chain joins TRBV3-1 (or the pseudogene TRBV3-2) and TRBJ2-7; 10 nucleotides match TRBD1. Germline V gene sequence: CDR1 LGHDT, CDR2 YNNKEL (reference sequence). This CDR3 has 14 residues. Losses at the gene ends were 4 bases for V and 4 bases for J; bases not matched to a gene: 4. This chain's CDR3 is CASSPTGGGYEQYF. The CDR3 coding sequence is TGTGCCAGCAGCCCGACAGGGGGCGGGTACGAGCAGTACTTC.

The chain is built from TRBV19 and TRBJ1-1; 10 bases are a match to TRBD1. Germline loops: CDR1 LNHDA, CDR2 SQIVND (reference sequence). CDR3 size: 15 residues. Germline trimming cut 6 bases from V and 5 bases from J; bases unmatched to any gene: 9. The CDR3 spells CASRDPGQGRTEAFF. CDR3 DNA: TGTGCCAGTAGAGATCCGGGACAGGGGAGGACTGAAGCTTTCTTT.

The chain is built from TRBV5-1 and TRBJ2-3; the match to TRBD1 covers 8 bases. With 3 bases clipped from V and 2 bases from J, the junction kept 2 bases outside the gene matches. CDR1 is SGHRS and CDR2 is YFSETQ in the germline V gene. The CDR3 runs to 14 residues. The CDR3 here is CASSSGQVTDTQYF. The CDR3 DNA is TGCGCCAGCAGCTCGGGACAGGTCACAGATACGCAGTATTTT.

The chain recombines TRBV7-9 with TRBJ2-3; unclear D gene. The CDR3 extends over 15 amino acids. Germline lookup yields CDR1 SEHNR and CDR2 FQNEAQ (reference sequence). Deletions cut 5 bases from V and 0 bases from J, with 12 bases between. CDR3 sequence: CASSKHPISTDTQYF. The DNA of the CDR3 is TGTGCCAGCAGCAAGCACCCTATTAGCACAGATACGCAGTATTTT.

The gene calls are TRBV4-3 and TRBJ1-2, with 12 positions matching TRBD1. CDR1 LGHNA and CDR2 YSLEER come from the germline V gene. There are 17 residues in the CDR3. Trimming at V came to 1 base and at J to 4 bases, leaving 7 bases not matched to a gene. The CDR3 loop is CASSQAGDRGHGYGYTF. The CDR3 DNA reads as TGCGCCAGCAGCCAAGCGGGGGACAGGGGGCATGGCTATGGCTACACCTTC.

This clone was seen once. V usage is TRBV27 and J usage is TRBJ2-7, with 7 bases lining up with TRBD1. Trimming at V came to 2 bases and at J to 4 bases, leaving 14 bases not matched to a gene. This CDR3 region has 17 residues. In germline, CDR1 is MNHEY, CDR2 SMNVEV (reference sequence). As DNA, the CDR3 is TGTGCCAGCAGTTTAAACTTCAGGGGGACGGCCTTGTACGAGCAGTACTTC. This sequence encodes CASSLNFRGTALYEQYF.

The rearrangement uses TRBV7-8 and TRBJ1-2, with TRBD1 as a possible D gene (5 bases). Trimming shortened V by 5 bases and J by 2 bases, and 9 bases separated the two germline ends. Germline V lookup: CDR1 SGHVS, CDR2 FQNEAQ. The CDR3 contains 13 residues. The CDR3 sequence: CASSLDSNYGYTF. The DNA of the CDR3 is TGTGCCAGCAGCCTTGACAGCAACTATGGCTACACCTTC.

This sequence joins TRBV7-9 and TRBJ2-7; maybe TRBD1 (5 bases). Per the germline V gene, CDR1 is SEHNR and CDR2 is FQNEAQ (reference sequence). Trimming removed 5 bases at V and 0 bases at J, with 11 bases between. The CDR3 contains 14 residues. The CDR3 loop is CASSLPGSSYEQYF. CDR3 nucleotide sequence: TGTGCCAGCAGCCTCCCAGGGTCCTCCTACGAGCAGTACTTC.

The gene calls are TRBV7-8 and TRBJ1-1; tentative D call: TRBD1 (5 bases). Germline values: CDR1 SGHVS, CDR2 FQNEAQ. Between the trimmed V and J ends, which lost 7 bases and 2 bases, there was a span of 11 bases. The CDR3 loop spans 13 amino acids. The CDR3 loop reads CASTPGTNTEAFF. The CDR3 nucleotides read TGTGCCAGCACCCCTGGGACTAACACTGAAGCTTTCTTT.

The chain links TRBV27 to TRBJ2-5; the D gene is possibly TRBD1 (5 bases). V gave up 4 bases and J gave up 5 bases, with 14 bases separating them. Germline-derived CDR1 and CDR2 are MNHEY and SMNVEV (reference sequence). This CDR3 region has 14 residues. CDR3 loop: CASSSTVKGETQYF. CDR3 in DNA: TGTGCCAGCAGTTCCACAGTGAAGGGGGAGACCCAGTACTTC.

CDR3: CASSLGYSTGAQETQYF. The DNA of the CDR3 is TGCGCCAGCAGCTTGGGCTATTCAACAGGCGCCCAAGAGACCCAGTACTTC. The V call is TRBV5-1, the J call TRBJ2-5; tentative D call: TRBD1 (5 bases). This CDR3 region has 17 residues. The germline V and J ends were trimmed by 0 bases and 1 base, with 16 bases remaining between them. Germline V gene lookup returns CDR1 SGHRS and CDR2 YFSETQ.

CDR3: CASSGARPSGGRTDTQYF. The CDR3 nucleotides read TGTGCCAGCAGTGGGGCGAGGCCTAGCGGGGGGAGAACAGATACGCAGTATTTT. This chain uses TRBV2 with TRBJ2-3, with 11 bases lining up with TRBD2. The CDR3 is made up of 18 amino acids. Germline V CDR1 and CDR2: SNHLY, FYNNEI. The V and J ends lost 4 bases and 3 bases, in that order; junction bases with no gene match: 12.

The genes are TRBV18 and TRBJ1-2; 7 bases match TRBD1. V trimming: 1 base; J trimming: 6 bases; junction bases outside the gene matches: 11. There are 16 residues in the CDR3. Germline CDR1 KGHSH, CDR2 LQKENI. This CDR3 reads CASSPRSGQLHNGYTF. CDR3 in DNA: TGTGCCAGCTCACCACGTTCGGGACAGCTCCATAATGGCTACACCTTC.

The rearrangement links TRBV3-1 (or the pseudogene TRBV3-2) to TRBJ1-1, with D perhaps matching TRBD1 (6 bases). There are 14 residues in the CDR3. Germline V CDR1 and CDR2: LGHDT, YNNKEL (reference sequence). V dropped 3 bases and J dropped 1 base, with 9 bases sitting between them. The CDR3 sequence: CASSHVQGNTEAFF. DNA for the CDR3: TGTGCCAGCAGCCATGTACAGGGGAACACTGAAGCTTTCTTT.

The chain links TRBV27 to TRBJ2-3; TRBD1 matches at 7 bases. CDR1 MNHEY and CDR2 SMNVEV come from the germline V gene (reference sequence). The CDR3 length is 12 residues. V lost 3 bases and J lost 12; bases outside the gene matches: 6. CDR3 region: CASSFYRGHQYF. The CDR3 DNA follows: TGTGCCAGCAGTTTTTACAGGGGCCATCAGTATTTT.

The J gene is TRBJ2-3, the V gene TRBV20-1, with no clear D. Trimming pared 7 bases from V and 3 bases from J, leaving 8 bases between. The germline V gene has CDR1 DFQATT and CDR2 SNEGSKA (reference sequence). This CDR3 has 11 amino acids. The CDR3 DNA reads TGCAGTGTTGAGCGAACAGATACGCAGTATTTT. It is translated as CSVERTDTQYF.

The CDR3: CASSKENTDTQYF. The DNA of the CDR3 is TGCGCCAGCAGCAAGGAGAACACAGATACGCAGTATTTT. V usage is TRBV5-1 and J usage is TRBJ2-3; no definite D call. Trimming pared 4 bases from V and 2 bases from J, leaving 8 bases between. The CDR3 length is 13 residues. Germline CDR1 SGHRS, CDR2 YFSETQ.

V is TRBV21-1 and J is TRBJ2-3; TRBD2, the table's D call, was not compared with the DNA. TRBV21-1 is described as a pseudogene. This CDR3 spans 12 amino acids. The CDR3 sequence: CASSNERDTQYF. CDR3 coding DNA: TGTGCCAGCAGCAACGAACGGGATACGCAGTATTTT.